Below, 17 T cell receptor beta chains from the same sample are listed, as sequenced in a study of T cell responses to AZD1222 COVID-19 vaccine. Profiling relied on immunoSEQ multiplex PCR, and the TCRdb table lists in-frame clones only, not all of them. The table includes about 56,000 clones, around 85% detected once. Sequencing was performed on peripheral blood, taken on day 0 of AZD1222 vaccination. These receptors all stem from an adult in good health.

This clone was seen only a few times. V usage is TRBV2 and J usage is TRBJ2-7; D is tentatively TRBD1 or TRBD2 (5 bases each). Germline CDR1 and CDR2: SNHLY and FYNNEI. The CDR3 covers 13 residues. V lost 7 bases, J lost 3 bases, and 13 bases lay in between. CDR3 sequence (DNA): TGTGCCAGCATTCGAGGGGCGGGCTACGAGCAGTACTTC. This encodes CASIRGAGYEQYF. Drawing the rest from reference TRBV2 and TRBJ2-7, the complete variable domain is EPEVTQTPSHQVTQMGQEVILRCVPISNHLYFYWYRQILGQKVEFLVSFYNNEISEKSEIFDDQFSVERPDGSNFTLKIRSTKLEDSAMYFCASIRGAGYEQYFGPGTRLTVT.

V usage is TRBV5-1 and J usage is TRBJ1-2; 7 bases fit TRBD1. This CDR3 has 14 residues. Losses at the gene ends were 4 bases for V and 3 bases for J; bases not matched to a gene: 6. Per the germline V gene, CDR1 is SGHRS and CDR2 is YFSETQ. The CDR3 here is CASSRGTVDYGYTF. The CDR3 DNA reads TGCGCCAGCAGCAGGGGGACAGTAGACTATGGCTACACCTTC.

This clone has a handful of counts. The V call is TRBV15, the J call TRBJ1-4; 7 nucleotides line up with TRBD1. Germline values: CDR1 LNHNV, CDR2 YYDKDF (reference sequence). The CDR3 runs 14 residues. Trimming took 3 bases from V and 5 from J; bases not matched to a gene: 3. CDR3 DNA: TGTGCCACCAGCAGCCGGACAGGCAATGAAAAACTGTTTTTT. Its protein is CATSSRTGNEKLFF.

Only a few counts were recorded for this clone. This sequence joins TRBV19 and TRBJ2-2; no definite D call. V lost 5 bases to trimming and J lost 2 bases, with 12 bases between them. CDR1 LNHDA and CDR2 SQIVND come from the germline V gene (reference sequence). The CDR3 totals 15 residues. The CDR3 is CASSLLPHNTGELFF. For the CDR3, the DNA is TGTGCCAGTAGTCTCCTCCCTCATAACACCGGGGAGCTGTTTTTT.

This clone has just one count. This chain joins TRBV12-1 and TRBJ2-7; TRBD1 is the table's D call and was not checked against the DNA. TRBV12-1 is annotated as a pseudogene. This CDR3 region has 15 residues. The CDR3 DNA reads as TGTGCCAGCGCCGTGGGCAATGTGAGCTCCTACGAGCAGTACTTC. Residues: CASAVGNVSSYEQYF.

The chain carries TRBV28 and TRBJ2-4, with TRBD1 matching 7 bases. Germline loops: CDR1 MDHEN, CDR2 SYDVKM. This CDR3 is built from 15 residues. J lost 0 bases, V lost 6 bases, and 5 bases had no gene match. The DNA for the CDR3 is TGTGCCAGCAGCGACAGGGTGGGAGCCAAAAACATTCAGTACTTC. It is translated as CASSDRVGAKNIQYF.

CDR3 in amino acids: CASTQDRARDNEQFF. In DNA, the CDR3 is TGTGCCAGCACCCAGGACAGGGCAAGAGACAATGAGCAGTTCTTC. V and J are TRBV7-8 and TRBJ2-1; 8 positions agree with TRBD1. The trim removed 7 bases at V and 5 bases at J, leaving 10 bases unmatched. The CDR3 covers 15 residues. CDR1 SGHVS and CDR2 FQNEAQ come from the germline V gene.

The rearrangement joins TRBV6-1 to TRBJ2-3; D is uncertain. The CDR3 is made up of 14 amino acids. CDR1 MNHNS and CDR2 SASEGT come from the germline V gene. V lost 1 base to trimming and J lost 4 bases, with 9 bases between them. CDR3 loop: CASSEGLVADTQYF. The CDR3 DNA reads as TGTGCCAGCAGTGAAGGCCTAGTTGCAGATACGCAGTATTTT.

The chain combines TRBV4-1 with TRBJ1-1, with 7 positions matching TRBD1. In germline, CDR1 is MGHRA, CDR2 YSYEKL. The CDR3 is 17 amino acids. Trimming at V came to 4 bases and at J to 0 bases, leaving 11 bases not matched to a gene. The CDR3 region has the DNA TGCGCCAGCAGCCGTGACCCCAGCAGGGGGATGAACACTGAAGCTTTCTTT. It encodes CASSRDPSRGMNTEAFF.

Only one count was recorded for this clone. The chain joins TRBV20-1 to TRBJ1-1; TRBD1 might be the D (6 bases). V was clipped by 3 bases and J by 5 bases, with 16 bases between them. CDR1 and CDR2 from the germline V gene are DFQATT and SNEGSKA (reference sequence). This CDR3 is 14 amino acids long. This CDR3 is CSASNRRGGTEAFF. The DNA of the CDR3 is TGCAGTGCTAGTAACAGGAGAGGGGGAACTGAAGCTTTCTTT.

V is TRBV6-5 and J is TRBJ2-4, with a weak D call TRBD2 (5 bases). V lost 0 bases, J lost 3 bases, and 12 bases lay in between. The germline V gene has CDR1 MNHEY and CDR2 SVGAGI. The length of the CDR3 is 16 residues. The CDR3 DNA reads as TGTGCCAGCAGTTACTCGATCCTTGCGGGCAAAAACATTCAGTACTTC. Protein: CASSYSILAGKNIQYF.

The chain combines TRBV29-1 with TRBJ2-5, with TRBD2 matching over 11 bases. The CDR3 runs 16 residues. Germline V gives CDR1 SQVTM, CDR2 ANQGSEA. Trimming cost V 6 bases and J 2 bases; bases outside gene matches: 11. The CDR3 is CSVSSGGLEIQETQYF. CDR3 coding DNA: TGCAGCGTCTCTAGCGGGGGGCTGGAAATTCAAGAGACCCAGTACTTC.

The chain is built from TRBV7-2 and TRBJ2-1; 9 bases match TRBD1. This CDR3 has 18 amino acids. Germline loops: CDR1 SGHTA, CDR2 FQGNSA. V shed 2 bases, J shed 7 bases, and the junction held 15 bases outside the gene matches. CDR3 sequence: CASSLRYMIGTGPNEQFF. CDR3 DNA sequence: TGTGCCAGCAGCTTAAGGTATATGATAGGGACAGGGCCTAATGAGCAGTTCTTC.

This sequence joins TRBV5-1 and TRBJ1-2, with 7 bases aligning to TRBD1. Germline V gene lookup returns CDR1 SGHRS and CDR2 YFSETQ. Unmatched junction bases numbered 4, after V lost 0 bases and J lost 5 bases. The length of the CDR3 is 14 residues. CDR3 protein: CASSLGGQRYGYTF. DNA for the CDR3: TGCGCCAGCAGCTTGGGGGGACAGAGATATGGCTACACCTTC.

This sequence joins TRBV10-2 and TRBJ2-7; 7 nucleotides align to TRBD2. CDR3 length: 14 residues. Unmatched junction bases numbered 10, after V lost 6 bases and J lost 5 bases. The V gene's germline CDR1 is WSHSY and CDR2 SAAADI. DNA of the CDR3: TGCGCCAGCAGAGGGAGGGGAGCCTTTGACGAGCAGTACTTC. The encoded protein is CASRGRGAFDEQYF.

This clone came up once. The rearrangement uses TRBV3-1 (or the pseudogene TRBV3-2) and TRBJ2-3; 9 nucleotides match TRBD2. The germline V gene encodes CDR1 LGHDT and CDR2 YNNKEL (reference sequence). V shed 0 bases, J shed 6 bases, and the junction held 7 bases outside the gene matches. This CDR3 spans 16 amino acids. The CDR3 reads CASSQDPSGGWDTQYF. CDR3 bases: TGTGCCAGCAGCCAAGATCCGAGCGGGGGGTGGGATACGCAGTATTTT.

The V and J genes are TRBV28 and TRBJ1-1; D may be TRBD1 (6 bases). The CDR3 is 13 residues long. CDR1 MDHEN and CDR2 SYDVKM come from the germline V gene. Between the trimmed V and J ends, which lost 4 bases and 4 bases, there was a span of 10 bases. CDR3 sequence reads: CASSSQGRTEAFF. CDR3 DNA sequence: TGTGCCAGCAGTTCCCAGGGGCGCACTGAAGCTTTCTTT. Using reference TRBV28 and TRBJ1-1 for the parts outside the CDR3, the full variable domain is DVKVTQSSRYLVKRTGEKVFLECVQDMDHENMFWYRQDPGLGLRLIYFSYDVKMKEKGDIPEGYSVSREKKERFSLILESASTNQTSMYLCASSSQGRTEAFFGQGTRLTVV.